This TCR beta chain was profiled in a study of beta chain features in type 1 diabetes. Broader study findings: Comparison showed that naive, central memory and Treg TCRB repertoires appeared more similar among patients than among healthy donors. Type 1 diabetes patients showed a moderate but significant shortening of TCRB CDR3s in all four CD4+ subsets.

The table lists this clone with a few counts. Its target is unknown. The authors reverse transcribed all of the isolated RNA, so sequencing captured expressed TCRB transcripts. TCRdb keeps only in-frame clones here, not all; method: immunoSEQ multiplex PCR. This table holds 140,000 or so clones, around a tenth found once. CDR3 size: 16 residues. Germline values: CDR1 SGHTA, CDR2 FQGNSA. Between the trimmed V and J ends, which lost 3 bases and 2 bases, there was a span of 16 bases. This chain links TRBV7-2 with TRBJ2-5, with D perhaps matching TRBD2 (6 bases). The clonotype originates from a man aged 18 to 30 in good health. Sequencing input: central memory CD4+ T cells from blood. The CDR3 spells CASSLDPTRSQETQYF. CDR3 DNA: TGTGCCAGCAGCTTGGACCCGACTAGAAGTCAAGAGACCCAGTACTTC.